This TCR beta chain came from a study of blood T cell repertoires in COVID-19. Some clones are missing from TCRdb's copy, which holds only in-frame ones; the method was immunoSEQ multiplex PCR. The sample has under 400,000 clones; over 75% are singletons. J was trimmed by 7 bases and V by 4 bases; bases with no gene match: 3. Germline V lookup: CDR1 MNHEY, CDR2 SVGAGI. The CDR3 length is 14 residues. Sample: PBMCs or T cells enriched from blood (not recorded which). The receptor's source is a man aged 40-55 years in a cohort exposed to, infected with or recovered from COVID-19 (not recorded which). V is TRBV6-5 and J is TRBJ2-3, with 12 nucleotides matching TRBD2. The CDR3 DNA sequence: TGTGCCAGCAGTTCTAGCGGGAGGGCTAATACGCAGTATTTT. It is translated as CASSSSGRANTQYF.